This TCR beta chain was profiled in a study of blood T cell repertoires in COVID-19. As for the study in general: Acute and convalescent COVID-19 samples came from the United States, Italy and Spain. T cells, B-cell-depleted T cells, or PBMCs supplied cDNA or gDNA.

The study recruited people aged roughly 18 to 100 years across under 25 US areas. Self-reported history from a screening survey and questionnaire set each donor's cohort. Using immunoSEQ multiplex PCR, the repertoire was profiled, and TCRdb retains in-frame clones only, with some absent. Of some 270,000 clones in the sample, about nine tenths were seen once. This clone has a single count. Input material: PBMCs or T cells enriched from blood (not recorded which). This receptor was taken from a woman aged 30 to 39 with acute COVID-19.

The CDR3 protein is CASSLVGLTDTQYF. DNA of the CDR3: TGTGCCAGCAGTTTGGTGGGACTCACAGATACGCAGTATTTT. The V and J genes are TRBV27 and TRBJ2-3, with D possibly TRBD2 on 6 matching bases. V lost 3 bases to trimming and J lost 2 bases, with 9 bases between them. Germline CDR1 is MNHEY and CDR2 is SMNVEV (reference sequence). The CDR3 length is 14 residues.